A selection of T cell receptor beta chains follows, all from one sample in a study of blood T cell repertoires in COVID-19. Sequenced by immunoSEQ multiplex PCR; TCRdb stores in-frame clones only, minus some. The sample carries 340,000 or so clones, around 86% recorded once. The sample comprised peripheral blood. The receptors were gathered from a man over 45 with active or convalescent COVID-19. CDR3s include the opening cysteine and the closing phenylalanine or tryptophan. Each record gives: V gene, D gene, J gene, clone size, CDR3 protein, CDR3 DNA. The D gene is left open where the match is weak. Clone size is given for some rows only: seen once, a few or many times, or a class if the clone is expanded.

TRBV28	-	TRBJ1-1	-	CASSFYPKPGKVRNTEAFF	TGTGCCAGCAGTTTTTACCCTAAGCCGGGTAAGGTACGTAACACTGAAGCTTTCTTT
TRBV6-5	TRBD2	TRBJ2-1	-	CASSYEAGGNEQFF	TGTGCCAGCAGTTACGAGGCGGGGGGTAATGAGCAGTTCTTC
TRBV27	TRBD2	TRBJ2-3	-	CASSLIQRGGPTDTQYF	TGTGCCAGCAGTTTAATACAGCGGGGGGGCCCCACAGATACGCAGTATTTT
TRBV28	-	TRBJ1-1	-	CASKGASTVAAFF	TGTGCCAGCAAAGGAGCCTCGACAGTGGCGGCTTTCTTT
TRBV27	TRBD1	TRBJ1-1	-	CASRRQGNTEAFF	TGTGCCAGCAGACGACAGGGTAACACTGAAGCTTTCTTT
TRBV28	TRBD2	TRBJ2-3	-	CASSVTGLAGGPTDTQYF	TGTGCCAGCAGTGTTACGGGACTAGCGGGGGGGCCGACAGATACGCAGTATTTT
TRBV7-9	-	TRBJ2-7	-	CASRAGAESYEQYF	TGTGCCAGCAGGGCGGGGGCCGAGTCCTACGAGCAGTACTTC
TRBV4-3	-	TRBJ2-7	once	CASSQGGGRAGHEQYF	TGCGCCAGCAGCCAAGGAGGGGGGAGGGCGGGCCACGAGCAGTACTTC
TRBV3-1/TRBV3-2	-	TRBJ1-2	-	CASSQVGDTAYGYTF	TGTGCCAGCAGCCAAGTGGGTGACACGGCCTATGGCTACACCTTC
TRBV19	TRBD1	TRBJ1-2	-	CASSTDRGNYGYTF	TGTGCCAGTAGTACAGACAGGGGCAACTATGGCTACACCTTC
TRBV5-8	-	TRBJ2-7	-	CASSNGDRYEQYF	TGTGCCAGCAGCAACGGGGATCGCTACGAGCAGTACTTC
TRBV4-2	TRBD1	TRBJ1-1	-	CASSPQTGGNTEAFF	TGTGCCAGCAGCCCCCAGACAGGGGGGAACACTGAAGCTTTCTTT
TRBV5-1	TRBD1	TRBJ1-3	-	CASAPQGISGNTIYF	TGCGCCAGCGCTCCACAGGGGATCTCTGGAAACACCATATATTTT
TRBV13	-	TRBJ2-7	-	CASSQGGAGSYEQYF	TGTGCCAGCAGCCAGGGCGGGGCAGGCTCCTACGAGCAGTACTTC
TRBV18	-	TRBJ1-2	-	CASSPFKGDYGYTF	TGTGCCAGCTCCCCGTTTAAGGGGGACTATGGCTACACCTTC
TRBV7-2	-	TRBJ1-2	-	CASSLGPDGYTF	TGTGCCAGCAGCTTAGGTCCTGATGGCTACACCTTC
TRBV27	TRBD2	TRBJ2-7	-	CASSLLSGTSGGPSSYEQYF	TGTGCCAGCAGTTTACTCTCCGGGACTAGCGGGGGCCCAAGCTCCTACGAGCAGTACTTC
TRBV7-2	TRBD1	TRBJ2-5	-	CASSLAPWDRGSKTQYF	TGTGCCAGCAGCCTCGCCCCATGGGACAGGGGGTCGAAGACCCAGTACTTC
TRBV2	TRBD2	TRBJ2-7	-	CASSVVGGRGTYEQYF	TGTGCCAGCAGTGTAGTCGGCGGGAGGGGCACCTACGAGCAGTACTTC
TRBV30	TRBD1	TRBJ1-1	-	CACDRGGTEAFF	TGTGCCTGCGACAGGGGCGGCACTGAAGCTTTCTTT
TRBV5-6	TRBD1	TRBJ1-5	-	CASSSAQGSNQPQHF	TGTGCCAGCAGCTCGGCACAGGGGAGCAATCAGCCCCAGCATTTT
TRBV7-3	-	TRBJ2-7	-	CASSLGTSSSYEQYF	TGTGCCAGCAGCTTGGGGACATCTAGCTCCTACGAGCAGTACTTC
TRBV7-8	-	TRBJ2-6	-	CASSFTVSGANVLTF	TGTGCCAGCAGCTTTACAGTCTCTGGGGCCAACGTCCTGACTTTC
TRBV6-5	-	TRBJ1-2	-	CASSYGFGDGYTF	TGTGCCAGCAGTTACGGTTTCGGGGATGGCTACACCTTC
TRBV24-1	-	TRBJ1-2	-	CATSDFQGSGYTF	TGTGCCACCAGTGATTTCCAGGGCAGTGGCTACACCTTC
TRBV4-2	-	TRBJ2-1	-	CASSPHLNNEQFF	TGTGCCAGCAGCCCGCACTTGAACAATGAGCAGTTCTTC
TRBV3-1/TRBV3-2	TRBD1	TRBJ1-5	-	CASSQAGTVQPQHF	TGTGCCAGCAGCCAGGCCGGGACAGTTCAGCCCCAGCATTTT
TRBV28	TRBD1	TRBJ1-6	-	CASSPSDRDSPLHF	TGTGCCAGCAGTCCTTCCGACAGGGATTCACCCCTCCACTTT
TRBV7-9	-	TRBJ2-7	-	CASSSGGDEQYF	TGTGCCAGCAGCTCCGGCGGGGACGAGCAGTACTTC
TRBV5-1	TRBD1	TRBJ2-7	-	CASSGDRGYRSSYEQYF	TGCGCCAGCAGCGGGGACAGGGGATATAGAAGCTCCTACGAGCAGTACTTC
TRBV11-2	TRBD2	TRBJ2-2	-	CASSLEAGFDTGELFF	TGTGCCAGCAGCTTAGAAGCGGGATTCGACACCGGGGAGCTGTTTTTT
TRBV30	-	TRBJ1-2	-	CAWKRGSYTF	TGTGCCTGGAAACGGGGGAGCTACACCTTC
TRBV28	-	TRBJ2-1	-	CASIWAGGYIDNEQFF	TGTGCCAGCATTTGGGCTGGGGGGTATATCGACAATGAGCAGTTCTTC
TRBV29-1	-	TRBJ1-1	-	CSVGVRLSLNTEAFF	TGCAGCGTTGGAGTCAGGCTCTCATTGAACACTGAAGCTTTCTTT
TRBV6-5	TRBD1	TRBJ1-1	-	CASSLQGAGNTEAFF	TGTGCCAGCAGTCTGCAGGGGGCTGGGAACACTGAAGCTTTCTTT
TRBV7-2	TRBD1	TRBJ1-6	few	CASSLVGGRTGQNSPLHF	TGTGCCAGCAGCTTGGTAGGCGGACGGACAGGGCAAAATTCACCCCTCCACTTT
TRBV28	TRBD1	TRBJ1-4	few	CASSLQGANINEKLFF	TGTGCCAGCAGTCTTCAGGGGGCCAACATTAATGAAAAACTGTTTTTT
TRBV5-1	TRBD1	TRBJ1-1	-	CASSPTAQQGTEAFF	TGCGCCAGCAGCCCGACGGCCCAACAGGGGACTGAAGCTTTCTTT
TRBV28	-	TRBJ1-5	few	CASNAPEGNQPQHF	TGTGCCAGCAACGCTCCGGAGGGCAATCAGCCCCAGCATTTT
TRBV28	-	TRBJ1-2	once	CASSLPGHGNGYTF	TGTGCCAGCAGCCTTCCGGGACACGGCAATGGCTACACCTTC
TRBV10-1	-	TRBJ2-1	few	CASSESRQGLDNEQFF	TGCGCCAGCAGTGAGTCGAGGCAGGGACTTGACAATGAGCAGTTCTTC
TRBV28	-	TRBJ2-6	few	CASSQGNQEANVLTF	TGTGCCAGCAGTCAGGGAAATCAAGAGGCCAACGTCCTGACTTTC
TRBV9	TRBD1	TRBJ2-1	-	CASSTDRVPREQFF	TGTGCCAGCAGCACCGACAGGGTACCGCGTGAGCAGTTCTTC
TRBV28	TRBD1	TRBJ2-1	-	CASSTAGQGAGNEQFF	TGTGCCAGCAGCACAGCCGGACAGGGGGCCGGCAATGAGCAGTTCTTC
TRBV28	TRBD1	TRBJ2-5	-	CASRGTGYGQETQYF	TGTGCCAGCCGGGGGACAGGGTATGGGCAAGAGACCCAGTACTTC
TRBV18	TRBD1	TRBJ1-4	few	CASSGPGGQRNEKLFF	TGTGCCAGCTCGGGTCCCGGGGGACAGCGTAATGAAAAACTGTTTTTT
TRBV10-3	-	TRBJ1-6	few	CAISDSRDNSPLHF	TGTGCCATCAGTGATAGCAGGGATAATTCACCCCTCCACTTT
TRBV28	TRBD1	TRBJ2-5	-	CASSLIGAGGRETQYF	TGTGCCAGCAGTTTAATAGGGGCAGGGGGCCGGGAGACCCAGTACTTC
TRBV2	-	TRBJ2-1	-	CASNLSPSYNEQFF	TGTGCCAGCAATCTTTCTCCCTCCTACAATGAGCAGTTCTTC
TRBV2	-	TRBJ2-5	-	CASSSLTVQETQYF	TGTGCCAGCAGTAGTTTGACAGTTCAAGAGACCCAGTACTTC
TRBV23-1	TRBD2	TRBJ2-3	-	CASSQPGTTLEDTQYF	TGCGCCAGCAGTCAACCCGGGACTACCCTTGAAGATACGCAGTATTTT
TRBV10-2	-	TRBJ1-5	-	CASSESRGPQHF	TGCGCCAGCAGTGAGTCGCGGGGGCCCCAGCATTTT
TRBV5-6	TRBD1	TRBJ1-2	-	CASSMGQGDYGYTF	TGTGCCAGCAGCATGGGACAGGGGGACTATGGCTACACCTTC
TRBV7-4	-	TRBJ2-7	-	CASSQGGRGYEQYF	TGTGCCAGCAGTCAAGGTGGCAGGGGCTACGAGCAGTACTTC
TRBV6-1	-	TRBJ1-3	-	CASSDSQGPGNTIYF	TGTGCCAGCAGTGATTCTCAGGGGCCTGGAAACACCATATATTTT
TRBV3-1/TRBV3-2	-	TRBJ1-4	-	CASSQNGQSNEKLFF	TGTGCCAGCAGCCAAAACGGACAGAGTAATGAAAAACTGTTTTTT
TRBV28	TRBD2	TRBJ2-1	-	CASSPGVAGANEQFF	TGTGCCAGCAGTCCCGGAGTAGCGGGAGCGAATGAGCAGTTCTTC
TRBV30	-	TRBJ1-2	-	CAGVNWGGSGSYGYTF	TGTGCCGGCGTCAATTGGGGGGGATCAGGATCCTATGGCTACACCTTC
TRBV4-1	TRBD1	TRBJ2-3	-	CASSQDARTGKADTQYF	TGCGCCAGCAGCCAAGATGCGCGGACAGGGAAGGCAGATACGCAGTATTTT